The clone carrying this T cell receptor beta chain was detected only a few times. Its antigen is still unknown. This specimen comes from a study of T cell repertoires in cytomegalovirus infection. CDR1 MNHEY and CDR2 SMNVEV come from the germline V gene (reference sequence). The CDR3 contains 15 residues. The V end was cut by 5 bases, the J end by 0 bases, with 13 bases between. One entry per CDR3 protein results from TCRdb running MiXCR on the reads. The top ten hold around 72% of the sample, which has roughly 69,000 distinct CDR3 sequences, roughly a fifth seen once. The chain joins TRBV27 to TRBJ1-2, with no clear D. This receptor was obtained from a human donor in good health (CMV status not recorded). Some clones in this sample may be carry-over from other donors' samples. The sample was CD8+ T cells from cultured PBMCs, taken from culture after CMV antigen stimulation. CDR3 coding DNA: TGTGCCAGCAGTCCCGGAACAGCTTCTAACTATGGCTACACCTTC. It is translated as CASSPGTASNYGYTF.